This T cell receptor beta chain was recorded in a study of CD8 T cell repertoires and HIV-1 epitope variants. Whole-study context: Separate wells received one of Twenty-five Gag or Nef variant peptides. Separate from the cultures, 1M uncultured T cells served as baseline. The study's findings and limits: Of 9 or 10 antigen-specific beta clonotypes, six appeared to cross-react with escape variants.

A remark on this clone: What it binds is unknown.

Per germline, CDR1 SNHLY and CDR2 FYNNEI. This CDR3 spans 14 amino acids. The trim removed 6 bases at V and 8 bases at J, leaving 9 bases unmatched. The repertoire was sequenced with immunoSEQ multiplex PCR; TCRdb's copy has only in-frame clones and lacks some. The table shows about 2,900 clones, with 73% occurring only once. What was sequenced was cultured CD8+ T cells derived from PBMCs. This rearrangement joins TRBV2 to TRBJ2-1; TRBD2 matches at 8 bases. This receptor was identified in a male donor with HIV. The CDR3 protein is CASSNSGMNDEQFF. In DNA, the CDR3 is TGTGCCAGCAGCAATAGCGGGATGAACGATGAGCAGTTCTTC.